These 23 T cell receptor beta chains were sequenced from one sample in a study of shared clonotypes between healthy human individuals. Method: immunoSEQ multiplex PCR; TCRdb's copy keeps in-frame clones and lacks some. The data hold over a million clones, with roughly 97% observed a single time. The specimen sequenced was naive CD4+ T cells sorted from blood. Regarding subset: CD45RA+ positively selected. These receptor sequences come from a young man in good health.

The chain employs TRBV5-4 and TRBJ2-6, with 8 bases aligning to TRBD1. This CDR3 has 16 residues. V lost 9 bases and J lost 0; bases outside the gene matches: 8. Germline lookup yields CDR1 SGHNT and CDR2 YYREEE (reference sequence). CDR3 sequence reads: CATPGQVDSGANVLTF. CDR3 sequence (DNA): TGTGCCACCCCGGGACAGGTCGACTCTGGGGCCAACGTCCTGACTTTC.

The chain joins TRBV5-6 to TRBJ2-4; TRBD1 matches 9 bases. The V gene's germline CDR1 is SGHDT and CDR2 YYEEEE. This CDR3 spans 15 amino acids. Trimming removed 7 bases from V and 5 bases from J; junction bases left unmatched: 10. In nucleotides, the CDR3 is TGTGCCAGCTACGATCCAAGGACAGGGGAAAACATTCAGTACTTC. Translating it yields CASYDPRTGENIQYF.

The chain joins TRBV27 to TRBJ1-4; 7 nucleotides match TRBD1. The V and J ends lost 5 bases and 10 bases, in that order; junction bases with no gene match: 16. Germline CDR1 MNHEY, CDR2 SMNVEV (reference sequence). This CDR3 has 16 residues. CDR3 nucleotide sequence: TGTGCCAGCAGTCCTCGACAGGGAGAGAGGATAGGAAAACTGTTTTTT. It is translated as CASSPRQGERIGKLFF. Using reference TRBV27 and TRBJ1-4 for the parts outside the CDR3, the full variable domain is EAQVTQNPRYLITVTGKKLTVTCSQNMNHEYMSWYRQDPGLGLRQIYYSMNVEVTDKGDVPEGYKVSRKEKRNFPLILESPSPNQTSLYFCASSPRQGERIGKLFFGSGTQLSVL.

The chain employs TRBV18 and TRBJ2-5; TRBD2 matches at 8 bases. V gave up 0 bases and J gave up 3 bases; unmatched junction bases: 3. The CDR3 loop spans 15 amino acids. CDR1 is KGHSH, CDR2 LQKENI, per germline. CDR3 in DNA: TGTGCCAGCTCACCACCAGAGCGGGAGAAAGAGACCCAGTACTTC. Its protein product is CASSPPEREKETQYF.

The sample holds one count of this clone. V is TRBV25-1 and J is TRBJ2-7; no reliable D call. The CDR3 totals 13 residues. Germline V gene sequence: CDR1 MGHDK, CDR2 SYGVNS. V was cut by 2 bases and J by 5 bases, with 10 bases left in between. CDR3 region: CASSEHGRHEQYF. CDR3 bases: TGTGCCAGCAGTGAACACGGACGACACGAGCAGTACTTC.

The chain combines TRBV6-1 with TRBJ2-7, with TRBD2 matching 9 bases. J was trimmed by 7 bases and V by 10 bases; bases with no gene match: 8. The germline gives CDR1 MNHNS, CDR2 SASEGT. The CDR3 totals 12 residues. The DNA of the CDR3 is TGTGCCACCACCGCGGGGGGGTTGGAGCAGTACTTC. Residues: CATTAGGLEQYF.

The DNA of the CDR3 is TGCGCCAGCAAACTAGCGGGAGGGAGTAATGAGCAGTTCTTC. This encodes CASKLAGGSNEQFF. V usage is TRBV5-1 and J usage is TRBJ2-1, with 13 positions matching TRBD2. Per the germline V gene, CDR1 is SGHRS and CDR2 is YFSETQ. There are 14 residues in the CDR3. V shed 6 bases and J 7 bases; nucleotides not matched to a gene: 4.

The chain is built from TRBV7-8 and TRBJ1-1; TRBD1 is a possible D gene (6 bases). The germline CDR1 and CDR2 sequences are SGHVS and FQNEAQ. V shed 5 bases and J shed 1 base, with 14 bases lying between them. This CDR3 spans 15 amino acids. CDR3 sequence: CASSPPGTSNTEAFF. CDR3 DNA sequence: TGTGCCAGCAGCCCCCCCGGGACATCGAACACTGAAGCTTTCTTT.

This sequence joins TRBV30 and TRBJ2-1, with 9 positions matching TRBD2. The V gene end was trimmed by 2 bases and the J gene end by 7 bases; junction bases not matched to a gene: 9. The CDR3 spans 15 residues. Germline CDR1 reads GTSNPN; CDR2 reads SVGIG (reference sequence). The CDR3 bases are TGTGCCTGGAGTTTGCGAGCGGGAGGAATAAATGAGCAGTTCTTC. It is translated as CAWSLRAGGINEQFF.

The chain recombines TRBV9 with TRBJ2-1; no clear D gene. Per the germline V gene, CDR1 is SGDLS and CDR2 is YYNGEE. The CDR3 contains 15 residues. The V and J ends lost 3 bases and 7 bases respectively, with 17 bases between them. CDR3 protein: CASSAPAAVGNEQFF. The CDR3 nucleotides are TGTGCCAGCAGCGCGCCCGCCGCGGTCGGGAATGAGCAGTTCTTC. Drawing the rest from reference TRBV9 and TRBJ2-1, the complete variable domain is DSGVTQTPKHLITATGQRVTLRCSPRSGDLSVYWYQQSLDQGLQFLIQYYNGEERAKGNILERFSAQQFPDLHSELNLSSLELGDSALYFCASSAPAAVGNEQFFGPGTRLTVL.

CDR3 bases: TGTGCCAGCAGTTTAGGGCAGGCGCAACTCTACAATGAGCAGTTCTTC. Translating it yields CASSLGQAQLYNEQFF. The J gene is TRBJ2-1, the V gene TRBV28; D remains unclear. Trimming cost V 2 bases and J 3 bases, with 14 bases left between them. CDR1 is MDHEN and CDR2 is SYDVKM in the germline V gene. The length of the CDR3 is 16 residues. Full variable domain (missing parts from reference TRBV28 and TRBJ2-1): DVKVTQSSRYLVKRTGEKVFLECVQDMDHENMFWYRQDPGLGLRLIYFSYDVKMKEKGDIPEGYSVSREKKERFSLILESASTNQTSMYLCASSLGQAQLYNEQFFGPGTRLTVL.

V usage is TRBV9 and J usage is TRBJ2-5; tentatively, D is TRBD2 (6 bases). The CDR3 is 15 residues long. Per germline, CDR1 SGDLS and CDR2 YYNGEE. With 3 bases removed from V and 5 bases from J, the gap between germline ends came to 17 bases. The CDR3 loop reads CASSEPGRDWETQYF. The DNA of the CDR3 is TGTGCCAGCAGCGAGCCTGGGCGGGATTGGGAGACCCAGTACTTC.

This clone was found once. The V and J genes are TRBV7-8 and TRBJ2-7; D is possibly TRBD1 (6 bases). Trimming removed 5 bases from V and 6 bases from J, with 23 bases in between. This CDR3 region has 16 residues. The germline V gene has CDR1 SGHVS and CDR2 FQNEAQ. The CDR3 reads CASSPLAIGGVFEQYF. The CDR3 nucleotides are TGTGCCAGCAGCCCCCTAGCTATAGGGGGTGTCTTCGAGCAGTACTTC. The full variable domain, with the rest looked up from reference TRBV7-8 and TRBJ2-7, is GAGVSQSPRYKVAKRGQDVALRCDPISGHVSLFWYQQALGQGPEFLTYFQNEAQLDKSGLPSDRFFAERPEGSVSTLKIQRTQQEDSAVYLCASSPLAIGGVFEQYFGPGTRLTVT.

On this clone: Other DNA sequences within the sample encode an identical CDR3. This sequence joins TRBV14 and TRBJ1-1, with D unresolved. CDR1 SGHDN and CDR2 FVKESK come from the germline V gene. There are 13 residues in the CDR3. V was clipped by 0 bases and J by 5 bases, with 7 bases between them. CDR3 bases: TGTGCCAGCAGCCAAGATTTAGGGACTGAAGCTTTCTTT. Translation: CASSQDLGTEAFF.

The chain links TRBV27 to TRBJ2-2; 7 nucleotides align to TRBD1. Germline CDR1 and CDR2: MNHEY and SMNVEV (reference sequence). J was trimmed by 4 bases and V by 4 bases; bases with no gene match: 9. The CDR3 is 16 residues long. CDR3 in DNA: TGTGCCAGCAGTTCGACGACAGGGACGGGCACCGGGGAGCTGTTTTTT. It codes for CASSSTTGTGTGELFF.

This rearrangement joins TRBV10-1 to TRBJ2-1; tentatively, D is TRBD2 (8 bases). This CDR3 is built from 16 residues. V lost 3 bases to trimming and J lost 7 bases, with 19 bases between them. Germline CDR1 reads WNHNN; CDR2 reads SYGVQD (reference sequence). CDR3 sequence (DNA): TGCGCCAGCAGTGATAGGGGGCTAGCGGGCACTAATGAGCAGTTCTTC. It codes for CASSDRGLAGTNEQFF.

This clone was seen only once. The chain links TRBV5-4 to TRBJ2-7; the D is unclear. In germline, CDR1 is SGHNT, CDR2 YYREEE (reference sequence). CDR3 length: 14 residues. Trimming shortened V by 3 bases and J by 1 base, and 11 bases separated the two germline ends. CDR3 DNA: TGTGCCAGCAGCTCCTGGACCGAATCCTACGAGCAGTACTTC. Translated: CASSSWTESYEQYF.

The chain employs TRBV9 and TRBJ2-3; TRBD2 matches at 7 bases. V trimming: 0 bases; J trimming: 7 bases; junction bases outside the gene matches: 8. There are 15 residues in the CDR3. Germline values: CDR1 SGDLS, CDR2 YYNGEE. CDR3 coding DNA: TGTGCCAGCAGCGTAGAGGGAGGGACCCGAAATACGCAGTATTTT. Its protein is CASSVEGGTRNTQYF. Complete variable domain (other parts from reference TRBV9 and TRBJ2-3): DSGVTQTPKHLITATGQRVTLRCSPRSGDLSVYWYQQSLDQGLQFLIQYYNGEERAKGNILERFSAQQFPDLHSELNLSSLELGDSALYFCASSVEGGTRNTQYFGPGTRLTVL.

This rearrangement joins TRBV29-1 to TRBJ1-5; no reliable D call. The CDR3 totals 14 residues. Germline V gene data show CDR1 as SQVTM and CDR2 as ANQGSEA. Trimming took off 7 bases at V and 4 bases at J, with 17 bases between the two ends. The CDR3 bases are TGCAGCGAGATTATAAAGGTGAAAAATCAGCCCCAGCATTTT. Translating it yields CSEIIKVKNQPQHF. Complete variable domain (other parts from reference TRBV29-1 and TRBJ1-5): SAVISQKPSRDICQRGTSLTIQCQVDSQVTMMFWYRQQPGQSLTLIATANQGSEATYESGFVIDKFPISRPNLTFSTLTVSNMSPEDSSIYLCSEIIKVKNQPQHFGDGTRLSIL.

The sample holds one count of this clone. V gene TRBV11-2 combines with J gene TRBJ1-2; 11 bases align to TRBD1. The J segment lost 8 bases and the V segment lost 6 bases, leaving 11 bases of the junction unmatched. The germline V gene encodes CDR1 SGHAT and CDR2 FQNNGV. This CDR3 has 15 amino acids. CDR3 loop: CASSSNRDRGVGYTF. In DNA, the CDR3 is TGTGCCAGCAGTTCAAACCGGGACAGGGGGGTCGGCTACACCTTC.

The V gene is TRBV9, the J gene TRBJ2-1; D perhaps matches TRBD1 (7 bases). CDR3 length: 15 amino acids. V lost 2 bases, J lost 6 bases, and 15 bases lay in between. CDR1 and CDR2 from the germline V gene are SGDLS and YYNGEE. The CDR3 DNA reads TGTGCCAGCAGCGTTCAGGGGGTAGCGGTCAATGAGCAGTTCTTC. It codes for CASSVQGVAVNEQFF.

CDR3 DNA: TGCGCCAGCAGCTTGGAACCTCAGGGGGCTCTGCAGTTATACAATGAGCAGTTCTTC. It specifies CASSLEPQGALQLYNEQFF. The rearrangement links TRBV5-1 to TRBJ2-1, with 8 bases matching TRBD1. This CDR3 is built from 19 residues. Germline V gene data show CDR1 as SGHRS and CDR2 as YFSETQ. Trimming took 0 bases from V and 4 from J; bases not matched to a gene: 15. Combining the CDR3 with reference TRBV5-1 and TRBJ2-1 gives the whole variable domain KAGVTQTPRYLIKTRGQQVTLSCSPISGHRSVSWYQQTPGQGLQFLFEYFSETQRNKGNFPGRFSGRQFSNSRSEMNVSTLELGDSALYLCASSLEPQGALQLYNEQFFGPGTRLTVL.

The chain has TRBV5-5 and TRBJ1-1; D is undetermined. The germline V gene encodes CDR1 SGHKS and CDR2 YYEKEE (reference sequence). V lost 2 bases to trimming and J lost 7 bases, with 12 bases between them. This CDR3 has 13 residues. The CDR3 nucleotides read TGTGCCAGCAGCTTTTACGGGAGAGTTGAAGCTTTCTTT. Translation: CASSFYGRVEAFF.